Listed below are T cell receptor beta chains from one sample, sequenced in a study of blood T cell repertoires in COVID-19. Clones were sequenced by immunoSEQ multiplex PCR, and TCRdb holds only the in-frame ones, with some missing. The table shows about 81,000 clones, with 91% occurring only once. Material for sequencing was peripheral blood. The receptors were gathered from a woman aged 45 to 65 in a cohort sampled during active COVID-19. Both conserved end residues are part of each CDR3. A D gene is named only where the DNA matches it firmly. Clone size is stated in some rows and not others, as once, few, many or a class when expanded.

j_gene: TRBJ2-7
d_gene: -
v_gene: TRBV5-4
abundance: once
CDR3aa: CASSSAGYEQYF
CDR3nt: TGTGCCAGCAGTTCAGCAGGCTACGAGCAGTACTTC

j_gene: TRBJ2-5
d_gene: -
v_gene: TRBV5-1
abundance: -
CDR3aa: CASSPRRSGLIQETQYF
CDR3nt: TGCGCCAGCAGCCCCCGTCGGAGCGGATTAATACAAGAGACCCAGTACTTC

j_gene: TRBJ1-2
d_gene: -
v_gene: TRBV27
abundance: -
CDR3aa: CATILKEGPNYGYTF
CDR3nt: TGTGCCACTATCTTAAAGGAGGGACCGAACTATGGCTACACCTTC

j_gene: TRBJ2-1
d_gene: TRBD2
v_gene: TRBV4-1
abundance: -
CDR3aa: CASSQAKGLAGVGDYNEQFF
CDR3nt: TGCGCCAGCAGCCAAGCAAAGGGACTAGCGGGGGTGGGAGATTACAATGAGCAGTTCTTC

j_gene: TRBJ1-2
d_gene: TRBD1
v_gene: TRBV29-1
abundance: -
CDR3aa: CSTLQGFNYGYTF
CDR3nt: TGCAGTACGCTACAGGGGTTTAACTATGGCTACACCTTC

j_gene: TRBJ2-7
d_gene: TRBD2
v_gene: TRBV7-2
abundance: -
CDR3aa: CASSSSGTYEQYF
CDR3nt: TGTGCCAGCAGCTCTAGCGGGACCTACGAGCAGTACTTC

j_gene: TRBJ2-1
d_gene: -
v_gene: TRBV11-3
abundance: -
CDR3aa: CASSYRDYNEQFF
CDR3nt: TGTGCCAGCAGCTACAGGGATTACAATGAGCAGTTCTTC

j_gene: TRBJ2-5
d_gene: -
v_gene: TRBV10-3
abundance: -
CDR3aa: CAISVRGGETQYF
CDR3nt: TGTGCCATCAGTGTAAGGGGCGGTGAGACCCAGTACTTC

j_gene: TRBJ2-3
d_gene: TRBD2
v_gene: TRBV7-2
abundance: once
CDR3aa: CASSQTSGLAGEQYF
CDR3nt: TGTGCCAGCAGCCAAACTAGCGGGTTAGCGGGGGAGCAGTATTTT

j_gene: TRBJ1-3
d_gene: TRBD1
v_gene: TRBV5-6
abundance: -
CDR3aa: CASSWGQGGNTIYF
CDR3nt: TGTGCCAGCAGCTGGGGACAGGGCGGAAACACCATATATTTT

j_gene: TRBJ2-1
d_gene: -
v_gene: TRBV5-1
abundance: -
CDR3aa: CASSPSQGLNYNEQFF
CDR3nt: TGCGCCAGCAGCCCCTCTCAGGGGCTTAACTACAATGAGCAGTTCTTC

j_gene: TRBJ1-2
d_gene: -
v_gene: TRBV10-3
abundance: few
CDR3aa: CAISEGPGSGYTF
CDR3nt: TGTGCCATCAGTGAGGGGCCAGGGTCCGGCTACACCTTC

j_gene: TRBJ1-4
d_gene: TRBD1
v_gene: TRBV7-9
abundance: -
CDR3aa: CASSLITGGGEKLFF
CDR3nt: TGTGCCAGCAGCTTAATCACAGGGGGAGGTGAAAAACTGTTTTTT